Sequencing of this T cell receptor beta chain was carried out in a study of T cell clonality in common variable immunodeficiency. With regard to this clone: Its antigen is unidentified. The read terminates 3 residues ahead of where the CDR3 ends, so the germline J gene completes it.

Study-level findings and limits: Shared TCRbeta clones were fewer between CVID subjects than controls. Fewer deletions and N-nucleotide insertions were reportedly seen in common variable immunodeficiency TCR beta sequences.

Method: immunoSEQ multiplex PCR; TCRdb's copy keeps in-frame clones and lacks some. This sample includes 25,000 to 35,000 clones with no singletons; its ten biggest clones take up roughly 27%. Reduced serum IgG, IgA and/or IgM plus specific antibody deficiency defined CVID. Germline V gene data show CDR1 as KGHSH and CDR2 as LQKENI. The V end lost 2 bases, the J end lost 6 bases, and 14 bases lay between the germline ends. The CDR3 runs to 15 residues. The chain couples TRBV18 to TRBJ1-5; a weak D match, TRBD1 (6 bases). The sequence was obtained from a human donor with common variable immunodeficiency. Sequencing input: peripheral blood mononuclear cells. The part of the CDR3 DNA that was read is TGTGCCAGCTCACCAACCCCACAGGGAGGTCAGCCC. As protein: CASSPTPQGGQP. The entire CDR3 reads CASSPTPQGGQPQHF.